This TCR beta chain emerged from a study of cytomegalovirus exposure and HLA in healthy donors. This CDR3 spans 16 amino acids. The ends were cut back, 1 base at V and 3 bases at J, with 16 bases in the middle. CDR1 is SGHTA and CDR2 is FQGNSA in the germline V gene. With 60 Vbeta and 13 Jbeta primers, the PCR was carried out. Clones were sequenced by immunoSEQ multiplex PCR, and TCRdb holds only the in-frame ones, with some missing. Among some 110,000 clones listed, 60% to 85% were seen once. This clone was detected only once. Specimen: PBMCs. The gene calls are TRBV7-2 and TRBJ2-7; weak D call: TRBD1 (6 bases). The source of this sequence is a middle-aged man in good health and CMV-seronegative. Written as DNA, the CDR3 is TGTGCCAGCAGCTTAGTCCCGGACAGTACCTACTACGAGCAGTACTTC. This translates into CASSLVPDSTYYEQYF. The variable domain in full, with the rest retrieved from reference TRBV7-2 and TRBJ2-7, is GAGVSQSPSNKVTEKGKDVELRCDPISGHTALYWYRQSLGQGLEFLIYFQGNSAPDKSGLPSDRFSAERTGGSVSTLTIQRTQQEDSAVYLCASSLVPDSTYYEQYFGPGTRLTVT.